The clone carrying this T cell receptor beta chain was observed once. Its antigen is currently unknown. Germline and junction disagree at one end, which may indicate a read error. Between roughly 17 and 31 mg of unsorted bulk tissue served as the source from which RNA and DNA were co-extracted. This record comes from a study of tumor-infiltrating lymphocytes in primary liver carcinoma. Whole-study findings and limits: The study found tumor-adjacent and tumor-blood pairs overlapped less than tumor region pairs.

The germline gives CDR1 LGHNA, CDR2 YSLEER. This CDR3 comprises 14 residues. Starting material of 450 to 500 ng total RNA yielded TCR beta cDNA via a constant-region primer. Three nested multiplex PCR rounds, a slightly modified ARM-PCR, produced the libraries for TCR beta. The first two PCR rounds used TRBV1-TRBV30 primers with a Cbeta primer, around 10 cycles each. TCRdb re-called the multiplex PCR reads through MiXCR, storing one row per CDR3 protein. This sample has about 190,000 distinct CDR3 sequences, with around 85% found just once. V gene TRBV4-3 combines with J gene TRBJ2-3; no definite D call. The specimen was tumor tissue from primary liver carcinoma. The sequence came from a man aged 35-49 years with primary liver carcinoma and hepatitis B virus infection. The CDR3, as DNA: TGCACCAGCAACCAAGATGACGGCACAGATACGCAGTATTTT. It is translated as CTSNQDDGTDTQYF.